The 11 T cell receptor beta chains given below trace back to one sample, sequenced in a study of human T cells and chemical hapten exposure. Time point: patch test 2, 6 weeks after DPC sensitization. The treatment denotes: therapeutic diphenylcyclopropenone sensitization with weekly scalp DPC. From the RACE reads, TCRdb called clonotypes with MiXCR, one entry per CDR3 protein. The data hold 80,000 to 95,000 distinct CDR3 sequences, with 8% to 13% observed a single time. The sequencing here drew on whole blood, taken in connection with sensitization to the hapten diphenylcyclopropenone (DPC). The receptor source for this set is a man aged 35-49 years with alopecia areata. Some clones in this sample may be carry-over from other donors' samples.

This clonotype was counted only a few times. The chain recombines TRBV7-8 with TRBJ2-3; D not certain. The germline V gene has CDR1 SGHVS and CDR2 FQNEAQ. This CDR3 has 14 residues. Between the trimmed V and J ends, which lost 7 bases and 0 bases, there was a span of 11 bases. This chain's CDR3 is CASNNYGSTDTQYF. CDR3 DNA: TGTGCCAGCAACAACTACGGTAGCACAGATACGCAGTATTTT.

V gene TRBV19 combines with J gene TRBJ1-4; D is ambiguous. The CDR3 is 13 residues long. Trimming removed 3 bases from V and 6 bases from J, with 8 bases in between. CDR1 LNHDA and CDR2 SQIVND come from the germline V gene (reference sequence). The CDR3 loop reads CASSIGPDEKLFF. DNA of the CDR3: TGTGCCAGTAGTATCGGGCCCGATGAAAAACTGTTTTTT.

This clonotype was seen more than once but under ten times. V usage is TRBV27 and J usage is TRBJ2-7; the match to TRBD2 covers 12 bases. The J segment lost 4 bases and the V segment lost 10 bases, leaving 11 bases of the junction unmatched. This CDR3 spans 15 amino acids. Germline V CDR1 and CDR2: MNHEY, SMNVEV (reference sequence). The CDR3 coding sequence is TGTGCCACCCTGCCGACTAGCGGGAGTTGGTACGAGCAGTACTTC. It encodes CATLPTSGSWYEQYF.

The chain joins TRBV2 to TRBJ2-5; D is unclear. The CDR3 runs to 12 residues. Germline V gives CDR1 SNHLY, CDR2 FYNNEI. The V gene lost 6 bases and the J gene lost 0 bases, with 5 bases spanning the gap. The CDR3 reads CASRSDQETQYF. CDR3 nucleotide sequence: TGTGCCAGCAGATCCGACCAAGAGACCCAGTACTTC.

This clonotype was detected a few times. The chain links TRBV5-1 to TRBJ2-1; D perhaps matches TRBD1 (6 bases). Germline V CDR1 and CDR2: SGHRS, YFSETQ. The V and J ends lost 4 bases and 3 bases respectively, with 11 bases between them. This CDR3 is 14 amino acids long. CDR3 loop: CASSRDTNYNEQFF. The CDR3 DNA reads TGCGCCAGCAGCCGGGACACAAACTACAATGAGCAGTTCTTC. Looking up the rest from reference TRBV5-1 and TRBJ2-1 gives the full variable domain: KAGVTQTPRYLIKTRGQQVTLSCSPISGHRSVSWYQQTPGQGLQFLFEYFSETQRNKGNFPGRFSGRQFSNSRSEMNVSTLELGDSALYLCASSRDTNYNEQFFGPGTRLTVL.

The DNA of the CDR3 is TGTGCCAGCAGTTTCGACAGGCCGGGCGAGCAGTACTTC. It is translated as CASSFDRPGEQYF. V is TRBV12-3 or TRBV12-4 and J is TRBJ2-7; tentative D call: TRBD1 (6 bases). V shed 3 bases and J shed 6 bases, with 12 bases lying between them. The CDR3 runs 13 residues.

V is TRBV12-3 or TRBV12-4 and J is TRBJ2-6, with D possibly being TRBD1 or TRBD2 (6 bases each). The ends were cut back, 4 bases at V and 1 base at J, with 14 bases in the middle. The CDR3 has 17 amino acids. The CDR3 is CASSSGDSLSGANVLTF. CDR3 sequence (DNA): TGTGCCAGCAGTTCAGGGGACTCCCTTTCTGGGGCCAACGTCCTGACTTTC.

The CDR3 sequence: CASSVGGRDQETQYF. The CDR3 DNA sequence: TGTGCCAGCAGCGTAGGGGGAAGGGACCAAGAGACCCAGTACTTC. This chain links TRBV9 with TRBJ2-5; D call uncertain. V dropped 0 bases and J dropped 0 bases, with 9 bases sitting between them. Germline CDR1 and CDR2: SGDLS and YYNGEE. There are 15 residues in the CDR3.

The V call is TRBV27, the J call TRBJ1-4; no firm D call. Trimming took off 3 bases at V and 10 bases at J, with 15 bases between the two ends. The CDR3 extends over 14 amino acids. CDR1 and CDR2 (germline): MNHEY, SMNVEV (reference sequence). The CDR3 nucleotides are TGTGCCAGCAGTTTCTCACTAACTATGGGAAAACTGTTTTTT. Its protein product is CASSFSLTMGKLFF.

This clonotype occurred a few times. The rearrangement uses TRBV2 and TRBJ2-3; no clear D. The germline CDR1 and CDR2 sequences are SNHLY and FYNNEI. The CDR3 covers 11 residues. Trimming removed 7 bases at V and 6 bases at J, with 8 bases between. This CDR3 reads CASMSLDTQYF. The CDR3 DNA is TGTGCCAGCATGTCACTGGATACGCAGTATTTT.

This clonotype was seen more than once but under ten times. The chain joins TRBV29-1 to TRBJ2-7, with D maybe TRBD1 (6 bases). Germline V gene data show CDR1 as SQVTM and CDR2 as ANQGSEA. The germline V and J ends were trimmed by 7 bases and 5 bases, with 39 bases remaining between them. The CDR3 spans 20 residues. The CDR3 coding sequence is TGCAGCGCTGGGGAAGCCTGGCCCCAGGGGCAAGCCGACCGATGGGACGAGCAGTACTTC. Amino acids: CSAGEAWPQGQADRWDEQYF.